These 12 T cell receptor beta chains were all obtained from the same sample, sequenced in a study of control samples from healthy donors and cancer patients. The repertoire was sequenced with immunoSEQ multiplex PCR; TCRdb's copy has only in-frame clones and lacks some. The table has just under 100,000 clones, 85% to 95% seen once. Input material: blood. These receptors were obtained from a man younger than 30 in good health.

The chain joins TRBV11-2 to TRBJ1-2; D gene unclear. The germline V gene has CDR1 SGHAT and CDR2 FQNNGV. This CDR3 region has 13 residues. V lost 5 bases to trimming and J lost 6 bases, with 13 bases between them. CDR3 nucleotide sequence: TGTGCCAGCAGCCCTCGCCAGACGGATGGCTACACCTTC. Residues: CASSPRQTDGYTF.

V is TRBV19 and J is TRBJ2-1, with 10 bases identical to TRBD2. In germline, CDR1 is LNHDA, CDR2 SQIVND (reference sequence). The CDR3 totals 15 residues. With V trimmed by 3 bases and J by 8 bases, 7 bases remained unmatched. DNA of the CDR3: TGTGCCAGTAGTATGGGGCTAGCGGGAGTTTATGAGCAGTTCTTC. It specifies CASSMGLAGVYEQFF.

CDR3 sequence reads: CASSMELGGPVRNTIYF. The CDR3 bases are TGTGCCAGCAGCATGGAGCTTGGAGGTCCCGTTAGGAACACCATATATTTT. The rearrangement links TRBV5-4 to TRBJ1-3, with D unresolved. CDR3 length equals 17 residues. V lost 4 bases, J lost 7 bases, and 24 bases lay in between. In germline, CDR1 is SGHNT, CDR2 YYREEE (reference sequence).

CDR3 amino acids: CASSLAQGQQSYNEQFF. The CDR3 coding sequence is TGTGCCAGCAGCTTAGCTCAGGGACAGCAATCCTACAATGAGCAGTTCTTC. V and J are TRBV7-9 and TRBJ2-1; TRBD1 matches 7 bases. The germline V gene encodes CDR1 SEHNR and CDR2 FQNEAQ (reference sequence). V dropped 0 bases and J dropped 1; count of bases not matched to a gene: 6. The CDR3 covers 17 residues.

This chain links TRBV29-1 with TRBJ1-5; tentative D call: TRBD1 (5 bases). Germline assignment: CDR1 SQVTM and CDR2 ANQGSEA. This CDR3 is built from 13 residues. Trimming stripped 6 bases from V and 7 bases from J, with 16 bases between. The CDR3 loop is CSVMTDSGQPQHF. CDR3 DNA sequence: TGCAGCGTGATGACAGACTCGGGACAGCCCCAGCATTTT.

A note on this clone: This sequence may be a read error, since a much larger clone differs from it by one base. J is TRBJ1-1 and V is TRBV7-9; D remains unclear. Germline lookup yields CDR1 SEHNR and CDR2 FQNEAQ (reference sequence). This CDR3 is 12 amino acids long. Trimming removed 5 bases at V and 0 bases at J, with 4 bases between. CDR3 sequence (DNA): TGTGCCAGCAGCGCGATGAACACTGAAGCTTTCTTT. The encoded protein is CASSAMNTEAFF.

The chain employs TRBV4-1 and TRBJ2-7; D unclear. Germline CDR1 MGHRA, CDR2 YSYEKL. Trimming left V 1 base short and J 2 bases short, with 6 bases between. The CDR3 is 13 residues long. The CDR3 is CASSQGQTYEQYF. The CDR3 region has the DNA TGCGCCAGCAGCCAAGGACAAACCTACGAGCAGTACTTC.

The chain employs TRBV19 and TRBJ1-6, with a weak D call TRBD1 (6 bases). This CDR3 is built from 16 residues. V shed 9 bases and J shed 0 bases, with 15 bases lying between them. CDR1 LNHDA and CDR2 SQIVND come from the germline V gene (reference sequence). CDR3 DNA sequence: TGTGCCAGCAGCACCCAGGGGAGCTCCTATAATTCACCCCTCCACTTT. It codes for CASSTQGSSYNSPLHF.

The count of this clone is one. The genes are TRBV7-6 and TRBJ2-3; 9 nucleotides align to TRBD2. Germline trimming cut 5 bases from V and 2 bases from J; bases unmatched to any gene: 5. The CDR3 spans 15 residues. The V gene's germline CDR1 is SGHVS and CDR2 FNYEAQ. Here the CDR3 DNA reads TGTGCCAGCAGCATACCGGGACTAGCCACAGATACGCAGTATTTT. Its translation: CASSIPGLATDTQYF.

Concerning this clone itself: Additional DNA sequences in this sample encode the identical CDR3. V and J are TRBV11-2 and TRBJ2-7; D remains ambiguous. The CDR3 has 13 residues. V shed 1 base and J shed 2 bases, with 6 bases lying between them. Germline V CDR1 and CDR2: SGHAT, FQNNGV. The CDR3 sequence is CASSLGQPYEQYF. For the CDR3, the DNA is TGTGCCAGCAGCTTAGGACAACCCTACGAGCAGTACTTC.

This clone came up once. CDR3 loop: CAWSRGAGANVLTF. The CDR3 bases are TGTGCCTGGAGTAGGGGGGCTGGGGCCAACGTCCTGACTTTC. The chain has TRBV30 and TRBJ2-6, with D possibly called TRBD1 or TRBD2 (6 bases each). The CDR3 is 14 amino acids. Trimming stripped 2 bases from V and 2 bases from J, with 7 bases between. From germline, CDR1 is GTSNPN and CDR2 SVGIG (reference sequence).

The chain combines TRBV7-2 with TRBJ2-1; 7 positions agree with TRBD2. The germline V gene encodes CDR1 SGHTA and CDR2 FQGNSA. The CDR3 is 15 residues long. Trimming took 3 bases from V and 4 from J; bases not matched to a gene: 6. CDR3 DNA: TGTGCCAGCAGCTTTAGTAGCGGGTATTACAATGAGCAGTTCTTC. Amino acids: CASSFSSGYYNEQFF.